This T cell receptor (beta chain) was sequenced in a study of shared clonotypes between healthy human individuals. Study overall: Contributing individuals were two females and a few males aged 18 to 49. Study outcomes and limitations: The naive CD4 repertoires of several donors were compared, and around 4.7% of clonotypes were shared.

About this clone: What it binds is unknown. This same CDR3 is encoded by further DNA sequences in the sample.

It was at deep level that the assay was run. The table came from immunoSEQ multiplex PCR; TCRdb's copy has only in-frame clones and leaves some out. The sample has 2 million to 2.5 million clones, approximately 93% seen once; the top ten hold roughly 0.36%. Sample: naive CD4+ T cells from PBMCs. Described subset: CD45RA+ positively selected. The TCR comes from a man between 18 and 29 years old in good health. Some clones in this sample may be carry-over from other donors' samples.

In DNA, the CDR3 is TGCGCCAGCAGCTTGGTCGGCACACAAGAGACCCAGTACTTC. Amino acids: CASSLVGTQETQYF. V is TRBV5-1 and J is TRBJ2-5; D not resolved. This CDR3 spans 14 amino acids. Germline V gene data show CDR1 as SGHRS and CDR2 as YFSETQ. V was clipped by 0 bases and J by 2 bases, with 8 bases between them.